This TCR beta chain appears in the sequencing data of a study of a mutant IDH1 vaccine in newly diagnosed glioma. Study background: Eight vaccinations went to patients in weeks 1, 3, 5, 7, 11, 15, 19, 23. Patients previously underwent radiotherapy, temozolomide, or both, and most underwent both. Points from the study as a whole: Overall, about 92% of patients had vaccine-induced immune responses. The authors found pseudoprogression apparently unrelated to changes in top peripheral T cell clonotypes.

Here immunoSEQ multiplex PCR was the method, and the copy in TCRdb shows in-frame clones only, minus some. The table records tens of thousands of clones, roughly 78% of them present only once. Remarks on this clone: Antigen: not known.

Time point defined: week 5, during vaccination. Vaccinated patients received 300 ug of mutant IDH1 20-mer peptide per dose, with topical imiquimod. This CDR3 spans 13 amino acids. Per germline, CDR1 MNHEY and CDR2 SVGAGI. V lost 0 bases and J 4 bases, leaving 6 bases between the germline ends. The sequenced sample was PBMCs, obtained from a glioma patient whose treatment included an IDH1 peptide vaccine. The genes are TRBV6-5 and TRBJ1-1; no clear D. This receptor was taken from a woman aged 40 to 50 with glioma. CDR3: CASSYSGGTEAFF. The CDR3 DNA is TGTGCCAGCAGTTACTCCGGCGGCACTGAAGCTTTCTTT.